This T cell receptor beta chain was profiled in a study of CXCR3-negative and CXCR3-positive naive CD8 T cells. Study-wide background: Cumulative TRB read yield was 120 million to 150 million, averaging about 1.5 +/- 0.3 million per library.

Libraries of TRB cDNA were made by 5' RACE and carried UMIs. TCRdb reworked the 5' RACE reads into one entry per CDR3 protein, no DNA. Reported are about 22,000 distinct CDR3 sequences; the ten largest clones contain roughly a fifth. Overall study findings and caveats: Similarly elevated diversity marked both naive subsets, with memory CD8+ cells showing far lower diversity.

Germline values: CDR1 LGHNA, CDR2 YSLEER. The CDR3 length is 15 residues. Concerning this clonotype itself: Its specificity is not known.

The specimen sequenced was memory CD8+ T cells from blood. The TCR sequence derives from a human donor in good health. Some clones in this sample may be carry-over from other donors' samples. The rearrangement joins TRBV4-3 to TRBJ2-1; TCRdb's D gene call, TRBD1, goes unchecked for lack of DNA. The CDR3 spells CASSQDPTVYNEQFF.